This T cell receptor (beta chain) was captured in a study of control samples from healthy donors and cancer patients. The repertoire was sequenced with immunoSEQ multiplex PCR; TCRdb's copy has only in-frame clones and lacks some. The top ten clones hold approximately 3.8% of a sample with around 58,000 clones, 70% to 90% of them seen once. V lost 1 base and J lost 10, with 11 bases in between. This CDR3 region has 14 residues. In germline, CDR1 is MNHNS, CDR2 SASEGT. The source is a man in his fifties in good health. Sequencing was carried out using blood. The rearrangement joins TRBV6-1 to TRBJ1-6; D unresolved. The CDR3 coding sequence is TGTGCCAGCAGTGAAGACAGCCCGTGGTCACCCCTCCACTTT. Protein: CASSEDSPWSPLHF.